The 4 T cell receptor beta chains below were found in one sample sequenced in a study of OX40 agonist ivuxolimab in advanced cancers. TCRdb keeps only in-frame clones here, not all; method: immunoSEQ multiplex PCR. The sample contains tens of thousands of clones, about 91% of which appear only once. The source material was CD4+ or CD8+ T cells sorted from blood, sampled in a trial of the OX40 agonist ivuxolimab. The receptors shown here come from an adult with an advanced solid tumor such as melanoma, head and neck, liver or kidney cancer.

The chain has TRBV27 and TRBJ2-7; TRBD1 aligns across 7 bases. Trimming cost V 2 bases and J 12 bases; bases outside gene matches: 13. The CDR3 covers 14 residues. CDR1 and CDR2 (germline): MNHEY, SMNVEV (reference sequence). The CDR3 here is CASSLMGQREKAYF. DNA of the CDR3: TGTGCCAGCAGTTTAATGGGACAGAGGGAGAAGGCGTACTTC.

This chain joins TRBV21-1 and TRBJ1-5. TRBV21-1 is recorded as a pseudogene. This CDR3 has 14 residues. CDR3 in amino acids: CASREGDSNQPQHF. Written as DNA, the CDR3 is TGTGCCAGCAGGGAGGGGGATAGCAATCAGCCCCAGCATTTT.

CDR3 nucleotides: TGTGCCAGCAGCATTCGACAGGGACGATCCGAGCAGTACTTC. This sequence encodes CASSIRQGRSEQYF. The chain joins TRBV7-2 to TRBJ2-7; 7 nucleotides match TRBD1. Looked up from germline, CDR1 is SGHTA and CDR2 is FQGNSA. The CDR3 length is 14 residues. Losses at the gene ends were 5 bases for V and 6 bases for J; bases not matched to a gene: 10. Full variable domain (outside the CDR3, taken from reference TRBV7-2 and TRBJ2-7): GAGVSQSPSNKVTEKGKDVELRCDPISGHTALYWYRQSLGQGLEFLIYFQGNSAPDKSGLPSDRFSAERTGGSVSTLTIQRTQQEDSAVYLCASSIRQGRSEQYFGPGTRLTVT.

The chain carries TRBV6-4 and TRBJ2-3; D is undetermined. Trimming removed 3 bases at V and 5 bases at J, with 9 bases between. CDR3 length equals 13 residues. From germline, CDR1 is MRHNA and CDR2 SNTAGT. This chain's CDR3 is CASSENLRDTQYF. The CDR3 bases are TGTGCCAGCAGTGAAAACCTCCGAGATACGCAGTATTTT.